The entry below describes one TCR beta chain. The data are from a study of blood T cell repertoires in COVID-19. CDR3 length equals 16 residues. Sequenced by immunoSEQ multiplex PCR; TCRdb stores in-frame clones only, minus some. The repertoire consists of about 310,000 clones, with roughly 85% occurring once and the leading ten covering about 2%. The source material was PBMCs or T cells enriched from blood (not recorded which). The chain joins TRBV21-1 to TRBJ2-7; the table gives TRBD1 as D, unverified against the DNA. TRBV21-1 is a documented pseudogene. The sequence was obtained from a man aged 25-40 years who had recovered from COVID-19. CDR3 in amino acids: CASSKGGETGLHEQYF. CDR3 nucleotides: TGTGCCAGCAGCAAAGGGGGAGAGACAGGGCTCCACGAGCAGTACTTC.